This T cell receptor (beta chain) was sequenced during a study of cytomegalovirus exposure and HLA in healthy donors. Across the whole study: Some 91 million unique TCRs from HLA-typed donors were held in an early release of data. The study's findings and limits: A later analysis linked more than 15,000 TCR beta sequences to HLA alleles at 0.05 false discovery rate. The classifier reportedly diagnosed cytomegalovirus status with high specificity and sensitivity. An analysis done earlier found most TCR beta V segments productive about 87% or about 30% of the time.

With 0 bases removed from V and 10 bases from J, the gap between germline ends came to 7 bases. Germline V lookup: CDR1 SGHTA, CDR2 FQGNSA. There are 12 residues in the CDR3. The PCR had 60 Vbeta and 13 Jbeta primers. Measured with immunoSEQ multiplex PCR; TCRdb has only the in-frame clones, and not every one. The sample lists fewer than 140,000 clones; over 60% were seen once. A remark on this clone: Antigen unknown.

The chain combines TRBV7-2 with TRBJ2-1, with TRBD2 as a possible D gene (5 bases). The TCR comes from a woman between 45 and 65 years old in good health and CMV-seropositive. Sequencing was carried out using PBMCs. The CDR3 loop is CASSLAREEQFF. The CDR3 DNA is TGTGCCAGCAGCTTAGCCCGGGAAGAGCAGTTCTTC.